Sequencing of this T cell receptor beta chain was carried out in a study of technical replicates of blood from several donors. The CDR3 length is 19 residues. V shed 0 bases and J 2 bases; nucleotides not matched to a gene: 6. The V gene's germline CDR1 is KGHSH and CDR2 LQKENI. Repertoires were generated with immunoSEQ multiplex PCR, while TCRdb's copy carries only in-frame clones and drops some. The sample contains approximately 85,000 clones, 94% of which appear only once. The chain combines TRBV18 with TRBJ2-1, with 14 bases aligning to TRBD2. What was sequenced was T cells isolated from PBMCs. The origin of this receptor is a human donor in good health. The CDR3 nucleotides read TGTGCCAGCTCACCACCTACTGGGACTAGCGGGGGTACCTACAATGAGCAGTTCTTC. Its protein product is CASSPPTGTSGGTYNEQFF.